This T cell receptor beta chain was recovered during a study of blood T cells in healthy people across ages. Study conclusions and caveats: A strong correlation between TCR beta diversity and naive T cell percentage was seen. Among long-lived donors, naive CD4+ cells were more numerous and diversity higher than in aged donors. Roughly linear declines in TCR beta diversity per million T cells occurred with age.

The germline V and J ends were trimmed by 5 bases and 0 bases, with 12 bases remaining between them. The CDR3 has 15 residues. CDR1 SGHRS and CDR2 YFSETQ come from the germline V gene. Then a second PCR, running about 6 to 11 cycles, was carried out with a sample-barcoded 5' primer and a J-beta primer mix. From the 5' RACE reads, TCRdb called clonotypes with MiXCR, one entry per CDR3 protein. The sample records 730,000 or so distinct CDR3 sequences, 40% to 50% being singletons. Each sample used at least 7 million PBMCs. This clonotype occurred many times. As yet, its antigen is unknown. J is TRBJ2-4 and V is TRBV5-1; D possibly corresponds to TRBD2 (5 bases). Sequences were obtained from blood. The clonotype comes from a man older than 75 in good health. CDR3 coding DNA: TGCGCCAGCAGTGACGGGGAGATAGCCAAAAACATTCAGTACTTC. This sequence encodes CASSDGEIAKNIQYF.